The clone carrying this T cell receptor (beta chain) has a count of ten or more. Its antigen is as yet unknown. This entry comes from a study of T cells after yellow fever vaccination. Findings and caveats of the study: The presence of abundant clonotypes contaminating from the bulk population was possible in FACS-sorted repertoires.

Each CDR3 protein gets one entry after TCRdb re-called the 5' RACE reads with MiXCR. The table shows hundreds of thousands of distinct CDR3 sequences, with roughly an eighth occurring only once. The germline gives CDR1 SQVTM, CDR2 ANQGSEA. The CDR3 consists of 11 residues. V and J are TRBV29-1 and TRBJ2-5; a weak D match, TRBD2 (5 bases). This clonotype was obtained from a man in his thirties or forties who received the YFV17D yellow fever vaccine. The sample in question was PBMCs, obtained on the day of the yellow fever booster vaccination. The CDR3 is CGGGPQETQYF. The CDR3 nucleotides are TGCGGCGGCGGGCCCCAAGAGACCCAGTACTTC.